This T cell receptor beta chain derives from a study of CD8+ T cells in alopecia areata. Study overall: Among treated patients, oral tofacitinib was administered at 5 to 10 mg twice daily.

Study-wide results and limits: Lesional tissue from the scalp (especially in alopecia totalis/universalis) showed higher clonality than normal scalp.

About this clone itself: Its antigen is not known.

The sequencing template was cDNA reverse transcribed from extracted RNA. Clones were sequenced by immunoSEQ multiplex PCR, and TCRdb holds only the in-frame ones, with some missing. The data show around 140,000 clones, 45% to 60% seen once. Germline loops: CDR1 SQVTM, CDR2 ANQGSEA. There are 11 residues in the CDR3. Trimming cost V 8 bases and J 8 bases, with 15 bases left between them. The chain links TRBV29-1 to TRBJ2-5, with a weak D call TRBD2 (5 bases). The origin of this receptor is a human donor with alopecia areata. The source material was CD4+ T cells sorted from blood, sampled at week 0. DNA of the CDR3: TGCAGCACTGGACTGGCGGCTACCCAGTACTTC. This codes for CSTGLAATQYF.